Listed below are T cell receptor beta chains from one sample, sequenced in a study of Ad26.COV2.S vaccination and SARS-CoV-2 variants. Only in-frame clones appear in the TCRdb table, and some are missing; sequencing was by immunoSEQ multiplex PCR. The data contain about 680,000 clones, approximately 88% of them seen just once; the ten biggest clones take up approximately 1.5%. Sequenced material: peripheral blood, taken in a trial of Ad26.COV2.S vaccine versus placebo. Source of these receptors: a person aged 18-60 years who received the Ad26.COV2.S COVID-19 vaccine or a placebo. Each CDR3 is given with its conserved first and last residue. The order of the fields is clone size, V gene, J gene, D gene, CDR3 protein, CDR3 DNA. The D gene is left open where the match is weak. Clone sizes are given selectively: once, few, many, or a class where the clone is expanded.

NA	TRBV19	TRBJ1-5	TRBD1	CASRGRDRVNQPQHF	TGTGCCAGTAGGGGTAGGGACAGAGTCAATCAGCCCCAGCATTTT
NA	TRBV4-2	TRBJ1-2	NA	CASSQGSDYGYTF	TGTGCCAGCAGCCAAGGTAGCGACTATGGCTACACCTTC
NA	TRBV13	TRBJ2-3	NA	CASRGLSSTDTQYF	TGTGCCAGCAGGGGGCTTTCTAGCACAGATACGCAGTATTTT
NA	TRBV5-1	TRBJ1-1	NA	CASSPEGPLAFF	TGCGCCAGCAGCCCGGAAGGCCCCCTAGCTTTCTTT
NA	TRBV10-2	TRBJ2-2	TRBD1	CASRGQGAGELFF	TGCGCCAGCAGAGGACAGGGGGCCGGGGAGCTGTTTTTT
NA	TRBV10-3	TRBJ2-1	NA	CAISESGGATYNEQFF	TGTGCCATCAGTGAGTCGGGGGGGGCTACTTACAATGAGCAGTTCTTC
NA	TRBV7-2	TRBJ2-5	NA	CASSARTVPETQYF	TGTGCCAGCAGCGCCCGGACAGTCCCGGAGACCCAGTACTTC
NA	TRBV24-1	TRBJ2-2	NA	CATSDFRVGTGELFF	TGTGCCACCAGTGATTTTAGGGTTGGAACCGGGGAGCTGTTTTTT
NA	TRBV7-6	TRBJ2-2	TRBD2	CASSPAASGNTGELFF	TGTGCCAGCAGCCCCGCGGCTAGCGGTAACACCGGGGAGCTGTTTTTT
NA	TRBV9	TRBJ2-5	TRBD2	CASSVGGREGETQYF	TGTGCCAGCAGCGTAGGTGGCAGGGAGGGAGAGACCCAGTACTTC
NA	TRBV5-1	TRBJ1-6	TRBD1	CASARQGDPNSPLHF	TGCGCCAGCGCGCGACAGGGGGACCCTAATTCACCCCTCCACTTT
NA	TRBV7-6	TRBJ2-3	NA	CASSPLSSGGVTSTDTQYF	TGTGCCAGCAGCCCTCTCTCCTCCGGGGGTGTCACTAGCACAGATACGCAGTATTTT
NA	TRBV6-1	TRBJ2-7	NA	CASSDRARYEQYF	TGTGCCAGCAGTGACAGGGCCCGGTACGAGCAGTACTTC
NA	TRBV19	TRBJ1-4	TRBD1	CASSIRQGREKLFF	TGTGCCAGTAGTATTCGACAGGGGAGGGAAAAACTGTTTTTT
NA	TRBV10-3	TRBJ2-1	NA	CAISDYRKDLGQFF	TGTGCCATCAGTGACTACAGGAAAGATCTGGGGCAGTTCTTC
NA	TRBV29-1	TRBJ2-7	NA	CSVGGASSSYEQYF	TGCAGCGTTGGAGGAGCCTCGAGCTCCTACGAGCAGTACTTC
NA	TRBV7-3	TRBJ1-3	NA	CASSLYGSGNTIYF	TGTGCCAGCAGCTTATACGGTTCTGGAAACACCATATATTTT
NA	TRBV18	TRBJ2-2	TRBD2	CASSRGLAGVGTGELFF	TGTGCCAGCTCCCGGGGACTAGCGGGAGTCGGCACCGGGGAGCTGTTTTTT
NA	TRBV11-2	TRBJ2-5	NA	CATRSGVSQETQYF	TGTGCCACTAGGTCCGGTGTCAGTCAAGAGACCCAGTACTTC
NA	TRBV11-3	TRBJ2-3	TRBD2	CASSLGGGRGTDTQYF	TGTGCCAGCAGCTTGGGCGGCGGGAGAGGCACAGATACGCAGTATTTT
NA	TRBV2	TRBJ2-3	NA	CASSVGLGTDTQYF	TGTGCCAGCAGTGTAGGGCTCGGCACAGATACGCAGTATTTT
NA	TRBV10-3	TRBJ1-1	NA	CAITDRSNTEAFF	TGTGCCATCACCGACAGGTCGAACACTGAAGCTTTCTTT
NA	TRBV3-1/TRBV3-2	TRBJ2-7	NA	CASSRGHSYEQYF	TGTGCCAGCAGCCGTGGCCACTCCTACGAGCAGTACTTC
NA	TRBV5-4	TRBJ1-6	NA	CASSWGGQGTLHF	TGTGCCAGCAGCTGGGGAGGGCAAGGGACCCTCCACTTT
NA	TRBV6-5	TRBJ2-7	NA	CASRRSHSYEQYF	TGTGCCAGCAGACGGAGTCACTCCTACGAGCAGTACTTC
NA	TRBV7-2	TRBJ1-1	NA	CASSPRAGNTEAFF	TGTGCCAGCAGCCCTAGAGCGGGGAACACTGAAGCTTTCTTT
NA	TRBV11-2	TRBJ2-1	NA	CASSLRHEQFF	TGTGCCAGCAGCTTACGCCATGAGCAGTTCTTC
NA	TRBV6-5	TRBJ1-6	TRBD1	CASSRDSSYNSPLHF	TGTGCCAGCAGTAGGGACAGTTCCTATAATTCACCCCTCCACTTT
NA	TRBV6-5	TRBJ2-3	NA	CASSYSRQERKKYF	TGTGCCAGCAGTTACTCCCGACAGGAGAGGAAGAAGTATTTT
NA	TRBV4-3	TRBJ2-3	NA	CASSQEHLGTDTQYF	TGCGCCAGCAGCCAAGAACACCTAGGCACAGATACGCAGTATTTT
NA	TRBV5-1	TRBJ2-2	NA	CASSLESRFTGELFF	TGCGCCAGCAGCTTGGAGAGCAGGTTCACCGGGGAGCTGTTTTTT
NA	TRBV7-8	TRBJ1-1	NA	CASSLAPSEGEAFF	TGTGCCAGCAGCTTAGCCCCTTCTGAAGGTGAAGCTTTCTTT
NA	TRBV20-1	TRBJ1-5	NA	CSASDKVSQPQHF	TGCAGTGCTAGTGACAAAGTTTCCCAGCCCCAGCATTTT
NA	TRBV7-2	TRBJ1-6	NA	CASSSQDGSSYNSPLHF	TGTGCCAGCAGCTCCCAGGACGGCAGCTCCTATAATTCACCCCTCCACTTT
NA	TRBV5-4	TRBJ2-1	NA	CASSLGLTHNEQFF	TGTGCCAGCAGCTTGGGACTTACTCACAATGAGCAGTTCTTC
NA	TRBV5-5	TRBJ1-2	NA	CASSLAGNYGYTF	TGTGCCAGCAGCTTGGCCGGTAACTATGGCTACACCTTC
NA	TRBV10-3	TRBJ2-2	TRBD2	CAIRDSGRSGELFF	TGTGCCATCAGAGATAGCGGGAGAAGCGGGGAGCTGTTTTTT
NA	TRBV19	TRBJ2-5	TRBD1	CASSARDRGEETQYF	TGTGCCAGTAGCGCCCGGGACAGGGGGGAAGAGACCCAGTACTTC
NA	TRBV6-5	TRBJ2-1	TRBD1	CASSRTGGFHNEQFF	TGTGCCAGCAGTAGGACAGGGGGGTTTCACAATGAGCAGTTCTTC
NA	TRBV4-1	TRBJ1-6	NA	CASSQDGITGRVNSPLHF	TGCGCCAGCAGCCAAGATGGGATTACAGGGCGGGTCAATTCACCCCTCCACTTT
NA	TRBV2	TRBJ2-2	NA	CASSEALRGLLFF	TGTGCCAGCAGTGAAGCGCTTAGGGGTCTGCTGTTTTTT
once	TRBV30	TRBJ1-4	TRBD1	CAWGPGTASEKLFF	TGTGCCTGGGGACCCGGGACAGCGAGTGAAAAACTGTTTTTT
NA	TRBV5-8	TRBJ1-6	NA	CASSLDSPLHF	TGTGCCAGCAGCTTGGATTCACCCCTCCACTTT
NA	TRBV5-4	TRBJ1-6	TRBD1	CASSSGQDNSPLHF	TGTGCCAGCAGCTCGGGACAGGATAATTCACCCCTCCACTTT
NA	TRBV19	TRBJ1-1	NA	CASSIGGGGTEAFF	TGTGCCAGTAGTATAGGGGGAGGGGGCACTGAAGCTTTCTTT
NA	TRBV11-2	TRBJ2-3	NA	CASSLERDPTDTQYF	TGTGCCAGCAGCTTAGAAAGGGACCCCACAGATACGCAGTATTTT
NA	TRBV3-1/TRBV3-2	TRBJ1-1	NA	CASSQTRLGEAFF	TGTGCCAGCAGCCAGACACGTCTCGGTGAAGCTTTCTTT
NA	TRBV9	TRBJ2-7	TRBD2	CASSETGTSGSYEQYF	TGTGCCAGCAGCGAAACCGGGACTAGCGGCTCCTACGAGCAGTACTTC
once	TRBV6-6	TRBJ1-6	NA	CASSYDGNSPLHF	TGTGCCAGCAGTTACGACGGGAATTCACCCCTCCACTTT
NA	TRBV19	TRBJ1-2	TRBD1	CASLRQGGYGYTF	TGTGCCAGCCTCCGTCAGGGGGGCTATGGCTACACCTTC
NA	TRBV19	TRBJ1-1	NA	CASSISGDTEAFF	TGTGCCAGTAGTATATCGGGGGACACTGAAGCTTTCTTT